One and the same sample provided the 27 T cell receptor beta chains below, sequenced in a study of blood T cell repertoires in COVID-19. Clones were read by immunoSEQ multiplex PCR, and TCRdb kept only the in-frame ones, dropping some. Altogether fewer than 120,000 clones are present, about 72% being singletons, with the ten largest covering 7.6%. Sequencing was done on a sample of peripheral blood. These receptors were collected from an older woman with acute or convalescent COVID-19.

This chain connects TRBV7-9 to TRBJ2-7, with 7 bases fitting TRBD1. The V segment lost 4 bases and the J segment 0 bases; nucleotides outside the gene matches: 6. CDR3 size: 15 residues. Germline CDR1 is SEHNR and CDR2 is FQNEAQ (reference sequence). CDR3 nucleotide sequence: TGTGCCAGCAGCTACTCGGACAGGAGCTCCTACGAGCAGTACTTC. Protein product: CASSYSDRSSYEQYF.

The V and J genes are TRBV5-1 and TRBJ2-5, with 7 bases matching TRBD2. This CDR3 region has 16 residues. V was pared by 4 bases and J by 0 bases, with 9 bases of the junction left unmatched. Germline values: CDR1 SGHRS, CDR2 YFSETQ. DNA of the CDR3: TGCGCCAGCAGCCCTGGGAGCGGGAACAACCAAGAGACCCAGTACTTC. Its protein is CASSPGSGNNQETQYF.

This chain uses TRBV2 with TRBJ2-3; perhaps TRBD2 as D (5 bases). The CDR3 runs 18 residues. Trimming stripped 5 bases from V and 4 bases from J, with 25 bases between. Germline values: CDR1 SNHLY, CDR2 FYNNEI. Here the CDR3 DNA reads TGTGCCAGCAGTCCACCTCCCCTGGAGGCGATTGGGGCAGATACGCAGTATTTT. Protein product: CASSPPPLEAIGADTQYF.

The CDR3 here is CASSSNTGQGEAFF. The CDR3, as DNA: TGCGCCAGCAGCTCCAATACCGGCCAGGGTGAAGCTTTCTTT. This chain connects TRBV5-1 to TRBJ1-1, with a tentative D call TRBD1 (5 bases). Looked up from germline, CDR1 is SGHRS and CDR2 is YFSETQ. This CDR3 has 14 amino acids. V was pared by 3 bases and J by 7 bases, with 16 bases between.

The J gene is TRBJ2-2, the V gene TRBV19; 12 nucleotides align to TRBD1. The length of the CDR3 is 17 residues. J was trimmed by 6 bases and V by 4 bases; bases with no gene match: 9. CDR1 and CDR2 from the germline V gene are LNHDA and SQIVND (reference sequence). CDR3 sequence reads: CASSRGQGAKLSGELFF. CDR3 sequence (DNA): TGTGCCAGTAGTAGGGGACAGGGGGCGAAGTTGTCCGGGGAGCTGTTTTTT.

In regard to this clone: Other DNA sequences of this sample code for an identical CDR3. The V gene is TRBV24-1, the J gene TRBJ2-5; perhaps TRBD1 as D (6 bases). With 3 bases removed from V and 2 bases from J, the gap between germline ends came to 12 bases. Germline CDR1 reads KGHDR; CDR2 reads SFDVKD. The CDR3 loop spans 15 amino acids. CDR3 coding DNA: TGTGCCACCAGTGATCTAAGTCAGGGGCAAGAGACCCAGTACTTC. The encoded protein is CATSDLSQGQETQYF.

This clone was observed a few times. The chain combines TRBV7-3 with TRBJ2-3, with D possibly matching TRBD1 (6 bases). The CDR3 covers 16 residues. The V gene lost 0 bases and the J gene lost 4 bases, with 14 bases spanning the gap. CDR1 is SGHTA and CDR2 is FQGTGA in the germline V gene. The CDR3 bases are TGTGCCAGCAGCTTAACACCAGGGGTATTTTCAGATACGCAGTATTTT. As protein: CASSLTPGVFSDTQYF.

The rearrangement joins TRBV28 to TRBJ2-1; 8 nucleotides line up with TRBD2. The CDR3 loop spans 16 amino acids. Germline V lookup: CDR1 MDHEN, CDR2 SYDVKM. Trimming took 2 bases from V and 0 from J; bases not matched to a gene: 3. The chain's CDR3 is CASSLSGGASYNEQFF. The CDR3 nucleotides are TGTGCCAGCAGTTTAAGCGGGGGCGCCTCCTACAATGAGCAGTTCTTC.

This clone was found a few times. The rearrangement joins TRBV24-1 to TRBJ1-1; 7 nucleotides agree with TRBD1. The CDR3 has 14 residues. V shed 4 bases and J 7 bases; nucleotides not matched to a gene: 8. Germline V CDR1 and CDR2: KGHDR, SFDVKD. Here the CDR3 DNA reads TGTGCCACCAGTGACCCCACTCGACAGGGTGAAGCTTTCTTT. Translating gives CATSDPTRQGEAFF.

This chain links TRBV3-1 (or the pseudogene TRBV3-2) with TRBJ2-6, with D unresolved. V was pared by 3 bases and J by 6 bases, with 12 bases between. The germline V gene has CDR1 LGHDT and CDR2 YNNKEL (reference sequence). This CDR3 region has 15 residues. CDR3 in DNA: TGTGCCAGCAGCCACCGTCAGATTCTGGCCAACGTCCTGACTTTC. Its translation: CASSHRQILANVLTF.

The chain has TRBV24-1 and TRBJ1-1; D gene ambiguous. Germline V gene data show CDR1 as KGHDR and CDR2 as SFDVKD. The CDR3 totals 14 residues. V lost 8 bases and J lost 1, with 13 bases in between. The CDR3 reads CATMSSRRNTEAFF. In nucleotides, the CDR3 is TGTGCCACCATGTCCTCCCGCAGGAACACTGAAGCTTTCTTT.

This chain links TRBV28 with TRBJ1-2; tentative D call: TRBD1 (5 bases). The CDR3 has 17 amino acids. Germline CDR1 and CDR2: MDHEN and SYDVKM. Trimming removed 2 bases at V and 0 bases at J, with 16 bases between. The chain's CDR3 is CASSLIGASVANYGYTF. CDR3 sequence (DNA): TGTGCCAGCAGTTTAATAGGGGCGTCCGTTGCTAACTATGGCTACACCTTC.

This chain links TRBV7-2 with TRBJ2-4, with D tentatively TRBD1 (5 bases). CDR1 and CDR2 from the germline V gene are SGHTA and FQGNSA. The CDR3 spans 15 residues. Trimming shortened V by 5 bases and J by 0 bases, and 11 bases separated the two germline ends. The CDR3 region has the DNA TGTGCCAGCAGCACACAGGTTGAAGCCAAAAACATTCAGTACTTC. The encoded protein is CASSTQVEAKNIQYF.

This clone was counted once. The chain couples TRBV5-1 to TRBJ1-5; a weak D match, TRBD1 (5 bases). The V gene lost 4 bases and the J gene lost 6 bases, with 17 bases spanning the gap. Germline V gene sequence: CDR1 SGHRS, CDR2 YFSETQ. The CDR3 totals 15 residues. This CDR3 is CASSRQTERGQPQHF. The CDR3 DNA is TGCGCCAGCAGCAGACAGACGGAGCGGGGTCAGCCCCAGCATTTT.

The chain uses TRBV28 and TRBJ1-2; no reliable D call. CDR3 length equals 10 residues. The V and J ends lost 6 bases and 3 bases respectively, with 2 bases between them. CDR1 and CDR2 from the germline V gene are MDHEN and SYDVKM. CDR3 nucleotides: TGTGCCAGCAGCTACTATGGCTACACCTTC. Its protein product is CASSYYGYTF.

The J gene is TRBJ2-2, the V gene TRBV15, with D perhaps TRBD1 (6 bases). The CDR3 totals 14 residues. Germline CDR1 is LNHNV and CDR2 is YYDKDF (reference sequence). The V end lost 5 bases, the J end lost 4 bases, and 11 bases lay between the germline ends. CDR3 region: CATSRRQATGELFF. In nucleotides, the CDR3 is TGTGCCACCAGCCGTCGACAGGCCACCGGGGAGCTGTTTTTT.

The rearrangement joins TRBV7-9 to TRBJ2-2; D is unclear. Germline V gives CDR1 SEHNR, CDR2 FQNEAQ (reference sequence). Deletions cut 1 base from V and 0 bases from J, with 6 bases between. CDR3 length: 15 amino acids. The chain's CDR3 is CASSLGAANTGELFF. The CDR3 DNA is TGTGCCAGCAGCTTAGGAGCTGCGAACACCGGGGAGCTGTTTTTT.

CDR3 bases: TGTGCCAGCAGCGCCGGACAGCGCAACACCGGGGAGCTGTTTTTT. This translates into CASSAGQRNTGELFF. The rearrangement joins TRBV9 to TRBJ2-2, with a possible D match to TRBD1 (6 bases). The germline CDR1 and CDR2 sequences are SGDLS and YYNGEE. V lost 3 bases and J 2 bases, leaving 11 bases between the germline ends. This CDR3 region has 15 residues.

The rearrangement links TRBV27 to TRBJ2-1; 11 bases match TRBD2. V gave up 0 bases and J gave up 0 bases; unmatched junction bases: 1. The CDR3 has 17 amino acids. Germline values: CDR1 MNHEY, CDR2 SMNVEV (reference sequence). The CDR3 region is CASSLSSGGASYNEQFF. CDR3 coding DNA: TGTGCCAGCAGTTTATCTAGCGGGGGGGCCTCCTACAATGAGCAGTTCTTC.

The chain is built from TRBV7-2 and TRBJ1-1, with TRBD1 matching over 8 bases. The V and J ends lost 4 bases and 4 bases, in that order; junction bases with no gene match: 8. Germline CDR1 reads SGHTA; CDR2 reads FQGNSA. This CDR3 is built from 15 residues. Here the CDR3 reads CASSSSRQGSTEAFF. DNA for the CDR3: TGTGCCAGCAGCTCTAGCCGACAGGGGAGCACTGAAGCTTTCTTT.

This clone was counted between two and nine times. The rearrangement joins TRBV27 to TRBJ2-7, with 8 bases identical to TRBD1. V was pared by 5 bases and J by 8 bases, with 8 bases of the junction left unmatched. The CDR3 has 13 residues. Germline V gene sequence: CDR1 MNHEY, CDR2 SMNVEV (reference sequence). DNA for the CDR3: TGTGCCAGCAGTCTCGACAGGGGTACGAAGCAGTACTTC. Amino acid sequence: CASSLDRGTKQYF.

The V call is TRBV19, the J call TRBJ1-5, with D uncertain. Trimming removed 1 base from V and 11 bases from J, with 12 bases in between. Germline CDR1 LNHDA, CDR2 SQIVND (reference sequence). The CDR3 contains 13 residues. CDR3 loop: CASSIGPGLAQHF. DNA for the CDR3: TGTGCCAGTAGTATAGGGCCAGGTTTAGCCCAGCATTTT.

The V call is TRBV5-6, the J call TRBJ2-2, with D perhaps matching TRBD2 (5 bases). Germline loops: CDR1 SGHDT, CDR2 YYEEEE. V lost 2 bases to trimming and J lost 8 bases, with 13 bases between them. This CDR3 has 14 residues. The DNA for the CDR3 is TGTGCCAGCAGCTTAGGACTGACGGGAGGGGAGCTGTTTTTT. Protein: CASSLGLTGGELFF.

The chain employs TRBV5-1 and TRBJ2-2, with 12 bases that match TRBD1. Germline-derived CDR1 and CDR2 are SGHRS and YFSETQ. J lost 7 bases, V lost 3 bases, and 4 bases had no gene match. This CDR3 region has 15 residues. CDR3 residues: CASSSGTGGDGELFF. The CDR3 coding sequence is TGCGCCAGCAGCTCGGGGACAGGGGGCGACGGGGAGCTGTTTTTT. Drawing the rest from reference TRBV5-1 and TRBJ2-2, the complete variable domain is KAGVTQTPRYLIKTRGQQVTLSCSPISGHRSVSWYQQTPGQGLQFLFEYFSETQRNKGNFPGRFSGRQFSNSRSEMNVSTLELGDSALYLCASSSGTGGDGELFFGEGSRLTVL.

This chain uses TRBV7-9 with TRBJ1-2; D is unclear. The CDR3 is 13 residues long. V lost 5 bases and J lost 2, with 9 bases in between. The germline V gene encodes CDR1 SEHNR and CDR2 FQNEAQ (reference sequence). Here the CDR3 DNA reads TGTGCCAGCAGCCCGGAGAGAAACTATGGCTACACCTTC. It yields the protein CASSPERNYGYTF.

This chain joins TRBV10-1 and TRBJ2-2, with D tentatively TRBD2 (6 bases). CDR1 and CDR2 from the germline V gene are WNHNN and SYGVQD (reference sequence). V lost 5 bases to trimming and J lost 0 bases, with 13 bases between them. This CDR3 has 16 amino acids. The CDR3: CASSIPGLPNTGELFF. The CDR3 nucleotides read TGCGCCAGCAGTATCCCGGGACTCCCGAACACCGGGGAGCTGTTTTTT.

The gene calls are TRBV28 and TRBJ2-7, with TRBD2 matching over 12 bases. Germline assignment: CDR1 MDHEN and CDR2 SYDVKM. The CDR3 has 16 residues. Trimming at V came to 10 bases and at J to 3 bases, leaving 13 bases not matched to a gene. The CDR3 coding sequence is TGTGCCACTCCGACTAGCGGGGGCCGAACCCTCTACGAGCAGTACTTC. Its protein product is CATPTSGGRTLYEQYF. Using reference TRBV28 and TRBJ2-7 for the parts outside the CDR3, the full variable domain is DVKVTQSSRYLVKRTGEKVFLECVQDMDHENMFWYRQDPGLGLRLIYFSYDVKMKEKGDIPEGYSVSREKKERFSLILESASTNQTSMYLCATPTSGGRTLYEQYFGPGTRLTVT.